This TCR beta chain was sequenced during a study of blood T cell repertoires in COVID-19 (TCRdb year 2020). Turning to the overall study: The collaborator samples originated in the United States, Italy and Spain and spanned the acute and convalescent phases of COVID-19. The sample metadata nearly always contained a de-identified subject ID, COVID-19 status, age in years and sex. Where HLA class I and class II types were available, the types were taken from metadata supplied by the sample provider, not from assay-based typing. The prospective study material was composed of cDNA or gDNA derived from T cells, B-cell-depleted T cells, or PBMCs. Samples were obtained from the ongoing ImmuneRACE study (first 160 participants) and from about 1,300 subjects provided by 6 global collaborators. Deeply sampled blood TCRbeta repertoires from subjects exposed to, actively infected with, or recovered from COVID-19 were included in the dataset. The repertoires were released in a freely available public database meant as a resource for research on the immune response to SARS-CoV-2. Broader findings and caveats from the paper: Clinical and demographic metadata were provided uncurated, with the amount varying by source and participant.

TCRbeta CDR3 regions were amplified from genomic DNA by means of the immunoSEQ Assay, a bias-controlled multiplex PCR. For the original study's pipeline: The number of nucleated cells in each sample was estimated from the amplification of reference gene primers within the assay. To quantify the absolute abundance of each unique TCRbeta CDR3 rearrangement, sequence reads were collapsed and filtered. For each sample, productive Simpson clonality was calculated by taking the square root of Simpson's diversity index across productive rearrangements. The table was pulled from immuneACCESS by TCRdb, which kept in-frame rearrangements only. Such tables lose some clones; where checked, under half of the loss comes from unresolved V genes, and the rest has no known cause. Clone size and V and J calls were adopted from that table, with D and trimming inferred from the DNA. Recorded for this sample are about 93,000 clones; just under 80% of them occurred a single time. Under 20% of the sample is in the top ten clones.

For this clone: Its target antigen remains unknown. The input lacks base qualities; no much larger clone sits a single base away.

The germline V gene yields KGHDR for CDR1 and SFDVKD for CDR2. V is reduced by 3 bases and J by 6 bases, leaving a spacing of 15 bases between them. Its CDR3 holds 15 amino acids, cysteine through phenylalanine. CDR3 DNA is the only sequence kept; it has 45 bases, read in frame from the first base. Whole blood was collected in K2EDTA tubes by collaborating institutions according to the institutions' own protocols. For TCRbeta analysis, collaborators shipped samples as frozen whole blood, isolated PBMCs, or DNA extracted from either of those sample types. The sequence was obtained from a human donor in a cohort sampled during active COVID-19. The sequenced sample consisted of peripheral blood. The chain is made from TRBV24-1 and TRBJ2-3; matching of 5 bases hints at TRBD2 as the D gene. The CDR3 reads CATSDPRTPSDTQYF. The nucleotide sequence reads TGTGCCACCAGTGATCCGCGGACTCCCTCCGATACGCAGTATTTT.